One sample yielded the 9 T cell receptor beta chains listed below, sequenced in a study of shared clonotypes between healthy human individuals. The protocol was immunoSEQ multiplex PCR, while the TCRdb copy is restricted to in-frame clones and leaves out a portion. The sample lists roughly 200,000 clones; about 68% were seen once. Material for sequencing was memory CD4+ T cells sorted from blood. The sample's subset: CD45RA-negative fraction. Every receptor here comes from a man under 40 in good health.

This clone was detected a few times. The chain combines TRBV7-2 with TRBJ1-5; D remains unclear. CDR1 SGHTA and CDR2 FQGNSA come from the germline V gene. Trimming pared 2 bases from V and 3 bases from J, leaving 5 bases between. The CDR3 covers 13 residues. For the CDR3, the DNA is TGTGCCAGCAGCTTAAACGCCAATCAGCCCCAGCATTTT. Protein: CASSLNANQPQHF.

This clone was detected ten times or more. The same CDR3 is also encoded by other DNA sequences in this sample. CDR3 amino acids: CASSLGGTLEAFF. As DNA, the CDR3 is TGTGCCAGCAGCTTAGGCGGGACCCTTGAAGCTTTCTTT. V usage is TRBV7-2 and J usage is TRBJ1-1; tentatively, D is TRBD1 (5 bases). CDR3 length equals 13 residues. Trimming stripped 1 base from V and 7 bases from J, with 10 bases between. Germline V lookup: CDR1 SGHTA, CDR2 FQGNSA.

As DNA, the CDR3 is TGTGCCAGTTGGGACAGGGGTAAAGGGGCCAACGTCCTGACTTTC. It codes for CASWDRGKGANVLTF. The gene calls are TRBV19 and TRBJ2-6, with 10 bases that match TRBD1. The junction had 5 bases not matched to a gene; V was cut back by 8 bases and J by 4 bases. The germline CDR1 and CDR2 sequences are LNHDA and SQIVND (reference sequence). The CDR3 extends over 15 amino acids.

The CDR3 bases are TGTGCCAGCAGCTTTGGACTAGCGGGAGTAGCTGAGCAGTTCTTC. This sequence encodes CASSFGLAGVAEQFF. The rearrangement links TRBV7-3 to TRBJ2-1; 13 bases are shared with TRBD2. The CDR3 loop spans 15 amino acids. CDR1 and CDR2 from the germline V gene are SGHTA and FQGTGA. Germline trimming cut 3 bases from V and 9 bases from J; bases unmatched to any gene: 5. Combining the CDR3 with reference TRBV7-3 and TRBJ2-1 gives the whole variable domain GAGVSQTPSNKVTEKGKYVELRCDPISGHTALYWYRQSLGQGPEFLIYFQGTGAADDSGLPNDRFFAVRPEGSVSTLKIQRTERGDSAVYLCASSFGLAGVAEQFFGPGTRLTVL.

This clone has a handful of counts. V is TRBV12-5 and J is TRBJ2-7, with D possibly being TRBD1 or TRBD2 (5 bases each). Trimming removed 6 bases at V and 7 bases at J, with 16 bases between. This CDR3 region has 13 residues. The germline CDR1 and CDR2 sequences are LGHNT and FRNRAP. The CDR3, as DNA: TGTGCTAGTGGCCGGGGCTCTTCGGATGAGCAGTACTTC. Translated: CASGRGSSDEQYF.

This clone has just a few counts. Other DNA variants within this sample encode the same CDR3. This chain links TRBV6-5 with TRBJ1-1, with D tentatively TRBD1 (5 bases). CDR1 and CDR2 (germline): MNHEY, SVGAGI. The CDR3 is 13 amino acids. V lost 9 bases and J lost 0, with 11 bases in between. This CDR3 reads CASHRMMNTEAFF. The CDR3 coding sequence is TGTGCCAGTCACAGGATGATGAACACTGAAGCTTTCTTT.

In DNA, the CDR3 is TGTGCCAGCAGCTCAGACCAGGCTTATGAGCAGTTCTTC. Its protein is CASSSDQAYEQFF. The rearrangement uses TRBV7-2 and TRBJ2-1; D is unclear. Germline loops: CDR1 SGHTA, CDR2 FQGNSA. The CDR3 sequence is 13 residues long. The germline V and J ends were trimmed by 4 bases and 8 bases, with 12 bases remaining between them. Using reference TRBV7-2 and TRBJ2-1 for the parts outside the CDR3, the full variable domain is GAGVSQSPSNKVTEKGKDVELRCDPISGHTALYWYRQSLGQGLEFLIYFQGNSAPDKSGLPSDRFSAERTGGSVSTLTIQRTQQEDSAVYLCASSSDQAYEQFFGPGTRLTVL.

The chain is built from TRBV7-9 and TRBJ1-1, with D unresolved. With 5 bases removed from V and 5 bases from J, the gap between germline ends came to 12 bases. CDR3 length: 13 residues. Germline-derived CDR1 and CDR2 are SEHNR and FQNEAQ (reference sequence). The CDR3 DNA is TGTGCCAGCAGCCGACTTCTTGAGACTGAAGCTTTCTTT. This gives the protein CASSRLLETEAFF.

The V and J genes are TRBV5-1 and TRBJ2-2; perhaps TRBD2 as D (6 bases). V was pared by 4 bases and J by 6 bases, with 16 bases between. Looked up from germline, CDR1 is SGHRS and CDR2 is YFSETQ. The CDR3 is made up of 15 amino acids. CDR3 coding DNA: TGCGCCAGCAGCCCCGGGTCCGGAGGGTCCGGGGAGCTGTTTTTT. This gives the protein CASSPGSGGSGELFF.